One sample yielded the 5 T cell receptor beta chains listed below, sequenced in a study of vaccination effects on CD4 cells after COVID-19. The antigens for these receptors are not known. Sequencing used immunoSEQ multiplex PCR; TCRdb keeps in-frame clones, though not all of them. The sample lists around 62,000 clones; around 70% were seen once. At the end of 10 days of culture, CD4+ T cells were isolated. Two-dose BNT162b2 or mRNA-1273 vaccination was given to participants. Here the sequenced sample was CD4+ T cells from PBMCs cultured without peptide, taken after COVID-19 vaccination. These receptor sequences come from a human donor who received a COVID-19 vaccine.

This chain joins TRBV7-9 and TRBJ2-3; tentative D call: TRBD1 (5 bases). The CDR3 spans 14 residues. Per the germline V gene, CDR1 is SEHNR and CDR2 is FQNEAQ (reference sequence). V was pared by 2 bases and J by 4 bases, with 10 bases between. The CDR3 coding sequence is TGTGCCAGCAGCTTAAAGGGGTTGGCAGATACGCAGTATTTT. Translated, it gives CASSLKGLADTQYF.

This chain connects TRBV15 to TRBJ1-2; maybe TRBD1 (6 bases). Germline CDR1 LNHNV, CDR2 YYDKDF (reference sequence). The CDR3 is 12 amino acids. V dropped 4 bases and J dropped 8 bases, with 11 bases sitting between them. The CDR3 here is CATSNRANGYTF. CDR3 DNA: TGTGCCACCAGCAACAGGGCTAACGGCTACACCTTC.

The CDR3 protein is CASSEIAGVGETQYF. The CDR3 DNA reads TGTGCCAGCAGTGAAATAGCGGGGGTTGGGGAGACCCAGTACTTC. The chain joins TRBV2 to TRBJ2-5; TRBD2 agrees at 9 bases. Germline V gene data show CDR1 as SNHLY and CDR2 as FYNNEI. V shed 2 bases and J 5 bases; nucleotides not matched to a gene: 6. This CDR3 is built from 15 residues. The variable domain in full, completed from reference TRBV2 and TRBJ2-5, reads EPEVTQTPSHQVTQMGQEVILRCVPISNHLYFYWYRQILGQKVEFLVSFYNNEISEKSEIFDDQFSVERPDGSNFTLKIRSTKLEDSAMYFCASSEIAGVGETQYFGPGTRLLVL.

The rearrangement uses TRBV5-6 and TRBJ1-2, with D unresolved. Germline lookup yields CDR1 SGHDT and CDR2 YYEEEE. V lost 4 bases and J lost 3, with 10 bases in between. CDR3 length: 13 amino acids. The CDR3 nucleotides read TGTGCCAGCAGCCAGGTCACAGACTATGGCTACACCTTC. It encodes CASSQVTDYGYTF.

This clone was recorded a few times. This sequence joins TRBV7-3 and TRBJ2-1; D remains ambiguous. The germline V gene encodes CDR1 SGHTA and CDR2 FQGTGA. This CDR3 contains 14 residues. The V and J ends lost 0 bases and 2 bases respectively, with 5 bases between them. CDR3 sequence reads: CASSLTRTYNEQFF. The CDR3 region has the DNA TGTGCCAGCAGCTTAACTAGGACCTACAATGAGCAGTTCTTC.